This record concerns one T cell receptor beta chain sequence. The data originate from a study of CD8+ T cells in alopecia areata. Sequencing templates came from extracted RNA that was reverse transcribed into cDNA. Here immunoSEQ multiplex PCR was the method, and the copy in TCRdb shows in-frame clones only, minus some. Found here are about 30,000 clones, 62% of them singletons; the top ten hold more than 15%. The CDR3 is made up of 15 amino acids. The V gene's germline CDR1 is KGHSH and CDR2 LQKENI. J was trimmed by 1 base and V by 3 bases; bases with no gene match: 4. Material: NKG2D-high CD8+ T cells sorted from blood. This clonotype originated in a human donor with alopecia areata. The rearrangement joins TRBV18 to TRBJ1-1, with 8 bases fitting TRBD1. DNA of the CDR3: TGTGCCAGCTCACCCGACGGGACAGGGAACACTGAAGCTTTCTTT. Protein: CASSPDGTGNTEAFF.